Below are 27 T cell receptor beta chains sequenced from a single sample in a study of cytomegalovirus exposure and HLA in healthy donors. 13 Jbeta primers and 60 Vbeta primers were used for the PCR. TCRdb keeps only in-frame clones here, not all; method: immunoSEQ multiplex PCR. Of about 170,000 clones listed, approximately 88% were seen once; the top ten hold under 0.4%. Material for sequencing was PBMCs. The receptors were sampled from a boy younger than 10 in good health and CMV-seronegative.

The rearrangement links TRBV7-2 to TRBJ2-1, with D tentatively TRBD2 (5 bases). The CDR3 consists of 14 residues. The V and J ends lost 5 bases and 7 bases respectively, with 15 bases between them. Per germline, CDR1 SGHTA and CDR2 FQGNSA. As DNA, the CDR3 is TGTGCCAGCAGCCATCGGGATCCGGGAAATGAGCAGTTCTTC. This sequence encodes CASSHRDPGNEQFF.

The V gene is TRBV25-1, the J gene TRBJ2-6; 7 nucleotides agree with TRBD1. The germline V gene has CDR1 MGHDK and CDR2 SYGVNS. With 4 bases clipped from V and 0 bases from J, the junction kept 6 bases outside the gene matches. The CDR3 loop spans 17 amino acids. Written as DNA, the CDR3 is TGTGCCAGCAGTGTATTCTCAGGGGGCTCTGGGGCCAACGTCCTGACTTTC. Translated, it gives CASSVFSGGSGANVLTF.

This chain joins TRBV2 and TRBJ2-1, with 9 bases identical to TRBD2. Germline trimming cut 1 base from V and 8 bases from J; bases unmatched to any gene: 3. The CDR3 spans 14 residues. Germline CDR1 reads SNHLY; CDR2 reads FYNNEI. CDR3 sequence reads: CASSEDSGSDEQFF. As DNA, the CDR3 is TGTGCCAGCAGTGAAGATAGCGGGAGCGATGAGCAGTTCTTC.

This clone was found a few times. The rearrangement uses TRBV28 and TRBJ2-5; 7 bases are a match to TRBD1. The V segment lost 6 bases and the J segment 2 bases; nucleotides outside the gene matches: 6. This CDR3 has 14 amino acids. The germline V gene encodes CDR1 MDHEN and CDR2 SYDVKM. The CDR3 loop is CASRGDSAQETQYF. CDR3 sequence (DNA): TGTGCCAGCAGGGGGGACAGCGCACAAGAGACCCAGTACTTC.

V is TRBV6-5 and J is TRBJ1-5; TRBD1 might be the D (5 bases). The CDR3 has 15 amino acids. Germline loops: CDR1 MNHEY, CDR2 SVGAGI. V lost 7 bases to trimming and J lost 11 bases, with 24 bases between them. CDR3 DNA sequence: TGTGCCAGCAACCCCCTTGGGCAGGGAAAATGGACCCAGCATTTT. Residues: CASNPLGQGKWTQHF.

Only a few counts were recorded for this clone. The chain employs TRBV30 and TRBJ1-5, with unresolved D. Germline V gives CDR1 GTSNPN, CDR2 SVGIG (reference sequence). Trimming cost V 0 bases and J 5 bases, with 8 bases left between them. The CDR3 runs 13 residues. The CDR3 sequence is CAWSVQNDQPQHF. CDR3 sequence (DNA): TGTGCCTGGAGTGTACAAAATGATCAGCCCCAGCATTTT. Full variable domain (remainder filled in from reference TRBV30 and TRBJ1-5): SQTIHQWPATLVQPVGSPLSLECTVEGTSNPNLYWYRQAAGRGLQLLFYSVGIGQISSEVPQNLSASRPQDRQFILSSKKLLLSDSGFYLCAWSVQNDQPQHFGDGTRLSIL.

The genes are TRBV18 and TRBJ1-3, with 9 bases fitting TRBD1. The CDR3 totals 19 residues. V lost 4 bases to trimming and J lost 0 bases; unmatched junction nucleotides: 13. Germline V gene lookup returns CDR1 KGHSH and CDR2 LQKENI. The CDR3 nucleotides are TGTGCCAGCTCACAATACCGGGACAGGGTTCTTAGCTCTGGAAACACCATATATTTT. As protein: CASSQYRDRVLSSGNTIYF.

The CDR3 loop reads CASSQASRVEQYF. DNA of the CDR3: TGCGCCAGCAGCCAGGCCTCCAGGGTCGAGCAGTACTTC. V and J are TRBV4-1 and TRBJ2-7; weak D call: TRBD1 (5 bases). This CDR3 spans 13 amino acids. Germline CDR1 is MGHRA and CDR2 is YSYEKL. Trimming took off 3 bases at V and 6 bases at J, with 12 bases between the two ends.

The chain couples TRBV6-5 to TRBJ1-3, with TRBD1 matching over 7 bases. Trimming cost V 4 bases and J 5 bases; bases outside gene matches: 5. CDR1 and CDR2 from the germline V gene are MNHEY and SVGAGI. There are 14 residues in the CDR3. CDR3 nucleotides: TGTGCCAGCAGTTTCCGACAGGGCCGAAACACCATATATTTT. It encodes CASSFRQGRNTIYF.

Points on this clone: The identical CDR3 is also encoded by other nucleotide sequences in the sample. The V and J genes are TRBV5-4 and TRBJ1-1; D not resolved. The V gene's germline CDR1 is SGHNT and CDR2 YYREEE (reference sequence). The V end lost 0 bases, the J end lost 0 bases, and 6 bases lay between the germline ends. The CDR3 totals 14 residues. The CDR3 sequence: CASSLAGMNTEAFF. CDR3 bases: TGTGCCAGCAGCTTGGCAGGCATGAACACTGAAGCTTTCTTT. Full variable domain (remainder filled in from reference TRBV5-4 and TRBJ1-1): ETGVTQSPTHLIKTRGQQVTLRCSSQSGHNTVSWYQQALGQGPQFIFQYYREEENGRGNFPPRFSGLQFPNYSSELNVNALELDDSALYLCASSLAGMNTEAFFGQGTRLTVV.

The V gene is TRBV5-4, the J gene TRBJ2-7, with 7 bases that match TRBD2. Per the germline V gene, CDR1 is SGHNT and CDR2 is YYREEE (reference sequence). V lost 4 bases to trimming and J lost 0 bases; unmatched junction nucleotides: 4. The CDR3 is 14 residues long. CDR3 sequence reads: CASSRDYNSYEQYF. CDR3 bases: TGTGCCAGCAGCCGGGACTACAACTCCTACGAGCAGTACTTC.

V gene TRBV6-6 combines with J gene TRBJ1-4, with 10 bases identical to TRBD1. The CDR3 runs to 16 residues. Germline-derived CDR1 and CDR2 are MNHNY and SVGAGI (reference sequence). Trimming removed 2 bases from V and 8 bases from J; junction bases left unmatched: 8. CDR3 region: CASSYEKTGGHEKLFF. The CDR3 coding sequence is TGTGCCAGCAGTTACGAAAAGACAGGGGGCCACGAAAAACTGTTTTTT.

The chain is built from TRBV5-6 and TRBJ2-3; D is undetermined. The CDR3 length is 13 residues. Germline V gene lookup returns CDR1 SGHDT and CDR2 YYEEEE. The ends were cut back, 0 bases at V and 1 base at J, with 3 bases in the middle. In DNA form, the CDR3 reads TGTGCCAGCAGCTTGGCCGGCACAGATACGCAGTATTTT. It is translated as CASSLAGTDTQYF.

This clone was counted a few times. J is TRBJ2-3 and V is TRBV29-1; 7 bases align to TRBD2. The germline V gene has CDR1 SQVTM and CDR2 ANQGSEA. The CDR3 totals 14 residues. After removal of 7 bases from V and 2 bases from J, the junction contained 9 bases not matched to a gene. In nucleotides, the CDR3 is TGCAGCGCCGGACCTAGCGGCACCACAGATACGCAGTATTTT. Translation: CSAGPSGTTDTQYF.

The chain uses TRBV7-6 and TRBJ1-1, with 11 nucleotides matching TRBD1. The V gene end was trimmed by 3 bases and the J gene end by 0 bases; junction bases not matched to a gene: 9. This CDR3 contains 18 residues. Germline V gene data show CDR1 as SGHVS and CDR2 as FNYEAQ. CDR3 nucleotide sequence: TGTGCCAGCAGCTTGAGGTTAGGGACAGGGGGGATGAACACTGAAGCTTTCTTT. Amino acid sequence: CASSLRLGTGGMNTEAFF.

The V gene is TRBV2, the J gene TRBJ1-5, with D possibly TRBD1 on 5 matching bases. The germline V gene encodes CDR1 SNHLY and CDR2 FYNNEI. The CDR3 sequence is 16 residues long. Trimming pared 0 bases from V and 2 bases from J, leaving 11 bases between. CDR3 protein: CASSEALSTGNQPQHF. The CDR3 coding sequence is TGTGCCAGCAGTGAAGCGCTCTCGACAGGCAATCAGCCCCAGCATTTT.

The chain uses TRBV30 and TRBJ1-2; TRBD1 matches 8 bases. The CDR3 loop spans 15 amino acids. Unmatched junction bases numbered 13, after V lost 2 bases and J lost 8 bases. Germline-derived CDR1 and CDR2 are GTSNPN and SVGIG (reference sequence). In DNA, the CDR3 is TGTGCCTGGAGTCCTCCTCGGACAGGGAACGGCGGCTACACCTTC. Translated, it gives CAWSPPRTGNGGYTF.

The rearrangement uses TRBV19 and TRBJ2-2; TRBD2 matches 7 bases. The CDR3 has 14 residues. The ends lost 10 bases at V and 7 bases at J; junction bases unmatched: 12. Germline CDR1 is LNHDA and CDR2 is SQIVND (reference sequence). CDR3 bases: TGTGCCACCGGGGGAGGGAGGGCCAACGGGGAGCTGTTTTTT. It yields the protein CATGGGRANGELFF.

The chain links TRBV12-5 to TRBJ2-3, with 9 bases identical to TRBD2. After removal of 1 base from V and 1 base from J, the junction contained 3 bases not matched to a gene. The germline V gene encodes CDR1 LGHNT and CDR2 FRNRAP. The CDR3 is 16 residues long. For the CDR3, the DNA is TGTGCTAGTGGTTTGGGAGCGGGAGGCGGCACAGATACGCAGTATTTT. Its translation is CASGLGAGGGTDTQYF.

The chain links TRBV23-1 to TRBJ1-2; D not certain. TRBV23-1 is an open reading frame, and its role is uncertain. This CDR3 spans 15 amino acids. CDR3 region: CPKGSERRANYGYTF. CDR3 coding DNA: TGCCCGAAGGGTTCGGAGCGGAGGGCTAACTATGGCTACACCTTC.

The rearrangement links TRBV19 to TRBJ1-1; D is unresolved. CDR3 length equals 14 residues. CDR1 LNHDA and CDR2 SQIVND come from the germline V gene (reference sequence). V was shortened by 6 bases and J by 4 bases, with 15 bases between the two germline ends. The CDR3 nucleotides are TGTGCCAGTAGCCCTCTTTTAGGGAGCACTGAAGCTTTCTTT. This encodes CASSPLLGSTEAFF.

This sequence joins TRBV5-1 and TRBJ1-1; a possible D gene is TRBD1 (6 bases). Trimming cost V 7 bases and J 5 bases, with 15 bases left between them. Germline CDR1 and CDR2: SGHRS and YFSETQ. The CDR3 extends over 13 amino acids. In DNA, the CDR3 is TGCGCCAGCGCGGTCAGGGGCAGAACTGAAGCTTTCTTT. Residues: CASAVRGRTEAFF.

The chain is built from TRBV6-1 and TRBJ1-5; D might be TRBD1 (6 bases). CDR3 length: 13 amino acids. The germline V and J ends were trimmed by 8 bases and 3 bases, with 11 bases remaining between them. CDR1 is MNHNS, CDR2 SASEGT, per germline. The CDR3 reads CASGGGPNQPQHF. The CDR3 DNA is TGTGCCAGCGGCGGGGGGCCCAATCAGCCCCAGCATTTT.

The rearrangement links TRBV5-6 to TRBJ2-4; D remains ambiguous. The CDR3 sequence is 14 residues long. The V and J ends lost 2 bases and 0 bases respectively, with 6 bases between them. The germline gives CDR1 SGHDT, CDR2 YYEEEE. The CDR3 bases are TGTGCCAGCAGCTTAACAAGAGCCAAAAACATTCAGTACTTC. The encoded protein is CASSLTRAKNIQYF.

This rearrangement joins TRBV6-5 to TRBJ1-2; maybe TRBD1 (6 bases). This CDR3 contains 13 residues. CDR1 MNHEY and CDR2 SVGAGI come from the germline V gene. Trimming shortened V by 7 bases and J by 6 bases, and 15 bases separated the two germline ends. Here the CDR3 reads CASTKRGHHGYTF. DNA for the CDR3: TGTGCCAGCACCAAAAGGGGACACCATGGCTACACCTTC.

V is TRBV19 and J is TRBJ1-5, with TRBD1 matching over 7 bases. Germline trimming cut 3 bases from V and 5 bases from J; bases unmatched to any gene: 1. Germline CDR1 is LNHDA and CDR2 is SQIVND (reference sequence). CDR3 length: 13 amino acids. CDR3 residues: CASSIQGDQPQHF. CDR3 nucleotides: TGTGCCAGTAGTATTCAGGGGGATCAGCCCCAGCATTTT. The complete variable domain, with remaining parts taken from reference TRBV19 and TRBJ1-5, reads DGGITQSPKYLFRKEGQNVTLSCEQNLNHDAMYWYRQDPGQGLRLIYYSQIVNDFQKGDIAEGYSVSREKKESFPLTVTSAQKNPTAFYLCASSIQGDQPQHFGDGTRLSIL.

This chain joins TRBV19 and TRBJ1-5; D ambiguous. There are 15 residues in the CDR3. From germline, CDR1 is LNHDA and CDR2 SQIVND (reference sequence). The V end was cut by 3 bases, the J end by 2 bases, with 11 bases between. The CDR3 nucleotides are TGTGCCAGTAGTATTAATGCGCAAGGCAATCAGCCCCAGCATTTT. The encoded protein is CASSINAQGNQPQHF.